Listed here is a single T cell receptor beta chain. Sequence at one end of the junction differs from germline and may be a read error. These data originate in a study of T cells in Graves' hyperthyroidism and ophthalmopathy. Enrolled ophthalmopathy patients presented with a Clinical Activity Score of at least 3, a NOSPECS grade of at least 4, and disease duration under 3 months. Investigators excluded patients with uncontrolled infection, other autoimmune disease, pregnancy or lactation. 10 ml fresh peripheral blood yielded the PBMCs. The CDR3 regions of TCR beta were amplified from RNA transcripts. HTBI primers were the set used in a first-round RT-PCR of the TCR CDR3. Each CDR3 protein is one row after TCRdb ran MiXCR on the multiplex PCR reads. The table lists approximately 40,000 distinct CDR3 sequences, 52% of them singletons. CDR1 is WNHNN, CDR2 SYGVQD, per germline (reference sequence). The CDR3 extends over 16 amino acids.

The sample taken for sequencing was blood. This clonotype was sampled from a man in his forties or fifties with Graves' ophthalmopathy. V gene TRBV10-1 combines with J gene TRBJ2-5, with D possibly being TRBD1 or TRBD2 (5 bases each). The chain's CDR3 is CAGSESPGAAQETQYF. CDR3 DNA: TGCGCCGGCAGTGAGTCTCCCGGGGCAGCCCAAGAGACCCAGTACTTC.